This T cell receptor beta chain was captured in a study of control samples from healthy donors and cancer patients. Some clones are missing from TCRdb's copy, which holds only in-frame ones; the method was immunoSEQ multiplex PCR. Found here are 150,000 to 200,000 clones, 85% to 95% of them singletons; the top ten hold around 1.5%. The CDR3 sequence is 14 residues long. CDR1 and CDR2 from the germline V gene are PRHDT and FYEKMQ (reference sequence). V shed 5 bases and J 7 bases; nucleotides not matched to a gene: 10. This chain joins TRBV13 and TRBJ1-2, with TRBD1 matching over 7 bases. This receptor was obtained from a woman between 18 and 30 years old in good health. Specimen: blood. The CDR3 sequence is CASSRRDSPGGYTF. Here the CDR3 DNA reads TGTGCCAGCAGCCGCAGGGACAGCCCCGGTGGCTACACCTTC.